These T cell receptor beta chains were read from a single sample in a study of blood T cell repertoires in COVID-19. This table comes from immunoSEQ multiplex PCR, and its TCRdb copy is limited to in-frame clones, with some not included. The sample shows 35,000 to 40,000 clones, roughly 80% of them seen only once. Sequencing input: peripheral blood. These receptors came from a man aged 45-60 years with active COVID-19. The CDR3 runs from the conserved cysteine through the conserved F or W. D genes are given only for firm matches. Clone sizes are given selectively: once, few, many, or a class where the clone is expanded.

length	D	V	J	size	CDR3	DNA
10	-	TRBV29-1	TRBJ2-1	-	CSVGGAQGFF	TGCAGCGTTGGTGGGGCCCAGGGGTTCTTC
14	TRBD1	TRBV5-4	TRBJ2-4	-	CASSGGQVGFIQYF	TGTGCCAGCAGCGGGGGACAGGTGGGGTTCATTCAGTACTTC
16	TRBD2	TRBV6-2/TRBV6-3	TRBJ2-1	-	CASSYTLGGSGGWQFF	TGTGCCAGCAGTTACACCCTCGGTGGTAGCGGGGGGTGGCAGTTCTTC
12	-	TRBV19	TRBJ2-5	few	CASRQVGETQYF	TGTGCCAGTAGGCAGGTCGGCGAGACCCAGTACTTC
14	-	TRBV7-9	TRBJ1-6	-	CASSFKTGNSPLHF	TGTGCCAGCAGCTTCAAAACGGGAAATTCACCCCTCCACTTT
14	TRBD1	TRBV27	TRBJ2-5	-	CASSFGTGGETQYF	TGTGCCAGCAGCTTCGGGACAGGGGGAGAGACCCAGTACTTC
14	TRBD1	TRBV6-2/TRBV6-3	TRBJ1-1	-	CASSYQQGGTEAFF	TGTGCCAGCAGTTACCAACAGGGGGGGACTGAAGCTTTCTTT
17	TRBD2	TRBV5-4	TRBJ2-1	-	CASSPGRGLDGHNEQFF	TGTGCCAGCAGCCCAGGGAGGGGTCTCGACGGTCACAATGAGCAGTTCTTC
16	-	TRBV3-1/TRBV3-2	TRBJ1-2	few	CASSQDRGGTNYGYTF	TGTGCCAGCAGCCAAGATCGAGGGGGAACTAACTATGGCTACACCTTC
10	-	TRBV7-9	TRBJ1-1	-	CASMSTEAFF	TGTGCCTCGATGAGCACTGAAGCTTTCTTT
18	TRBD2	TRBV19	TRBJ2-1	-	CASSIPGLAGASRNEQFF	TGTGCCAGTAGTATACCCGGACTAGCGGGGGCCTCGAGGAATGAGCAGTTCTTC
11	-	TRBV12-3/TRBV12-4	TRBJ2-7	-	CASSSLAEQYF	TGTGCCAGCAGTTCCTTGGCCGAGCAGTACTTC
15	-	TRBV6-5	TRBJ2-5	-	CASSYGLPTDGTQYF	TGTGCCAGCAGTTACGGACTACCAACCGATGGGACCCAGTACTTC
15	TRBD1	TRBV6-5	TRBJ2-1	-	CASNYDRGYRNEQFF	TGTGCCAGCAACTACGACAGGGGATATCGCAATGAGCAGTTCTTC
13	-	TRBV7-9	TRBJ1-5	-	CASSLLQGQPQHF	TGTGCCAGCAGCTTGTTACAGGGCCAGCCCCAGCATTTT
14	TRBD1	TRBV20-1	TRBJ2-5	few	CSASPGTVQETQYF	TGCAGTGCTAGTCCCGGGACAGTCCAAGAGACCCAGTACTTC
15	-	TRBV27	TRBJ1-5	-	CASSLSPGGGQPQHF	TGTGCCAGCAGTTTAAGTCCGGGGGGCGGGCAGCCCCAGCATTTT
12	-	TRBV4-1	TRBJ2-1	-	CASSQGQNEQFF	TGCGCCAGCAGCCAAGGGCAGAATGAGCAGTTCTTC
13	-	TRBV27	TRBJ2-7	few	CASSLGTAYEQYF	TGTGCCAGCAGTTTAGGAACAGCCTACGAGCAGTACTTC
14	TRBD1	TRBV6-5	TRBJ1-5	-	CASRVGQARQPQHF	TGTGCCAGCAGGGTGGGACAGGCACGCCAGCCCCAGCATTTT
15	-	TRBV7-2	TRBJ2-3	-	CASTSLGEFTDTQYF	TGTGCCAGCACCTCCCTCGGGGAGTTCACAGATACGCAGTATTTT
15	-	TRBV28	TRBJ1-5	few	CASSSRVTSNQPQHF	TGTGCCAGCAGTTCTCGGGTTACTAGCAATCAGCCCCAGCATTTT
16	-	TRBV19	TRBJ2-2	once	CATPTGRFTNTGELFF	TGTGCCACTCCCACAGGCCGGTTTACGAACACCGGGGAGCTGTTTTTT